Below are 26 T cell receptor beta chains sequenced from a single sample in a study of cytotoxic CD8 clonotypes in ibrutinib-treated CLL. The protocol was immunoSEQ multiplex PCR, while the TCRdb copy is restricted to in-frame clones and leaves out a portion. Here the sample spans under 150,000 clones, 75% to 85% being singletons. Specimen: PBMCs, collected after 36 months of ibrutinib treatment. The receptors originated from a human donor with chronic lymphocytic leukemia.

The rearrangement uses TRBV6-5 and TRBJ1-3; 8 nucleotides agree with TRBD1. V shed 6 bases, J shed 0 bases, and the junction held 4 bases outside the gene matches. Per germline, CDR1 MNHEY and CDR2 SVGAGI. The CDR3 totals 15 residues. The CDR3 region has the DNA TGTGCCAGCAGATTAACAGGGGGCTCTGGAAACACCATATATTTT. Translated: CASRLTGGSGNTIYF.

The chain's CDR3 is CASSLINAVSGNTIYF. The CDR3 DNA follows: TGTGCCAGCAGCCTAATAAACGCCGTCTCTGGAAACACCATATATTTT. This chain connects TRBV7-8 to TRBJ1-3; D gene unclear. V was cut by 5 bases and J by 0 bases, with 14 bases left in between. The CDR3 totals 16 residues. Germline V CDR1 and CDR2: SGHVS, FQNEAQ.

The J gene is TRBJ1-5, the V gene TRBV6-4; D unclear. Per the germline V gene, CDR1 is MRHNA and CDR2 is SNTAGT. V was trimmed by 3 bases and J by 6 bases, leaving 12 bases between them. The CDR3 covers 14 residues. CDR3 sequence: CASSDTGLRQPQHF. CDR3 sequence (DNA): TGTGCCAGCAGTGATACGGGCCTCCGTCAGCCCCAGCATTTT.

This clone has only a few counts. The rearrangement joins TRBV5-1 to TRBJ1-6; unclear D gene. CDR1 and CDR2 (germline): SGHRS, YFSETQ. CDR3 length: 13 amino acids. Trimming shortened V by 3 bases and J by 7 bases, and 8 bases separated the two germline ends. CDR3 bases: TGCGCCAGCAGCTCGTCCGGAAATTCACCCCTCCACTTT. Its protein is CASSSSGNSPLHF.

The CDR3 sequence: CASRTIGAETQYF. CDR3 in DNA: TGTGCCAGCAGGACAATAGGTGCGGAGACCCAGTACTTC. This rearrangement joins TRBV11-2 to TRBJ2-5, with D unresolved. The CDR3 is made up of 13 amino acids. The ends were cut back, 6 bases at V and 5 bases at J, with 13 bases in the middle. Germline V gene data show CDR1 as SGHAT and CDR2 as FQNNGV.

This clone showed up just a few times. V usage is TRBV6-1 and J usage is TRBJ2-6, with D possibly matching TRBD1 (6 bases). V was pared by 3 bases and J by 0 bases, with 6 bases between. Germline CDR1 MNHNS, CDR2 SASEGT. The CDR3 has 15 amino acids. Here the CDR3 DNA reads TGTGCCAGCAGTGAGACAGGCTCTGGGGCCAACGTCCTGACTTTC. Translated: CASSETGSGANVLTF.

The V and J genes are TRBV7-8 and TRBJ2-5; tentative D call: TRBD1 (6 bases). There are 15 residues in the CDR3. Trimming took off 3 bases at V and 1 base at J, with 12 bases between the two ends. CDR1 SGHVS and CDR2 FQNEAQ come from the germline V gene. CDR3 sequence: CASSFSTGFQETQYF. The CDR3 region has the DNA TGTGCCAGCAGCTTCAGCACAGGGTTCCAAGAGACCCAGTACTTC.

The J gene is TRBJ2-1, the V gene TRBV5-1, with 7 positions matching TRBD2. The length of the CDR3 is 17 residues. The V and J ends lost 0 bases and 1 base, in that order; junction bases with no gene match: 7. From germline, CDR1 is SGHRS and CDR2 YFSETQ. CDR3: CASSLVRGGGSYNEQFF. CDR3 DNA sequence: TGCGCCAGCAGCTTGGTCCGCGGGGGTGGTTCCTACAATGAGCAGTTCTTC. The full variable domain, its missing parts supplied by reference TRBV5-1 and TRBJ2-1, is KAGVTQTPRYLIKTRGQQVTLSCSPISGHRSVSWYQQTPGQGLQFLFEYFSETQRNKGNFPGRFSGRQFSNSRSEMNVSTLELGDSALYLCASSLVRGGGSYNEQFFGPGTRLTVL.

J is TRBJ2-3 and V is TRBV27; D is possibly TRBD2 (6 bases). Germline V gene data show CDR1 as MNHEY and CDR2 as SMNVEV (reference sequence). This CDR3 spans 16 amino acids. Trimming pared 5 bases from V and 2 bases from J, leaving 17 bases between. CDR3 protein: CASSAGLQVTTDTQYF. The CDR3 DNA reads TGTGCCAGCAGTGCGGGACTCCAAGTGACCACAGATACGCAGTATTTT.

V gene TRBV5-6 combines with J gene TRBJ1-2; a possible D gene is TRBD1 (5 bases). The CDR3 is 14 amino acids. CDR1 SGHDT and CDR2 YYEEEE come from the germline V gene. V lost 4 bases to trimming and J lost 8 bases, with 18 bases between them. The CDR3 region has the DNA TGTGCCAGCAGCGAACCGGGACTCCGATCAGGCTACACCTTC. Its protein is CASSEPGLRSGYTF.

In this sample, this clone turned up a few times. V usage is TRBV5-8 and J usage is TRBJ1-4, with TRBD1 matching over 7 bases. V trimming: 5 bases; J trimming: 6 bases; junction bases outside the gene matches: 4. From germline, CDR1 is SGHTS and CDR2 YDEGEE. The CDR3 runs 13 residues. The CDR3 loop reads CASRKGAHEKLFF. The CDR3 DNA follows: TGTGCCAGCAGGAAGGGGGCGCATGAAAAACTGTTTTTT.

This rearrangement joins TRBV19 to TRBJ2-3, with 9 bases matching TRBD2. Trimming took 6 bases from V and 2 from J; bases not matched to a gene: 15. CDR3 length equals 18 residues. The germline CDR1 and CDR2 sequences are LNHDA and SQIVND (reference sequence). CDR3 sequence reads: CASSLFPQTSGNTDTQYF. CDR3 in DNA: TGTGCCAGTAGCCTTTTCCCCCAGACTAGCGGTAACACAGATACGCAGTATTTT.

The genes are TRBV19 and TRBJ2-1, with 7 bases aligning to TRBD2. The CDR3 loop spans 13 amino acids. J gave up 12 bases and V 1 base, and 6 bases lay outside the gene matches. Germline CDR1 LNHDA, CDR2 SQIVND (reference sequence). The CDR3 reads CASSIAPTSVQFF. The CDR3 DNA reads TGTGCCAGTAGTATAGCCCCCACTAGCGTGCAGTTCTTC.

This clone was seen more than once but under ten times. The chain carries TRBV7-9 and TRBJ1-1; D not resolved. Between the trimmed V and J ends, which lost 3 bases and 4 bases, there was a span of 9 bases. CDR3 size: 13 residues. The germline CDR1 and CDR2 sequences are SEHNR and FQNEAQ (reference sequence). CDR3 nucleotide sequence: TGTGCCAGCAGCTTGGATTCGGGCACTGAAGCTTTCTTT. This encodes CASSLDSGTEAFF. The whole variable domain, filled in from reference TRBV7-9 and TRBJ1-1, reads DTGVSQNPRHKITKRGQNVTFRCDPISEHNRLYWYRQTLGQGPEFLTYFQNEAQLEKSRLLSDRFSAERPKGSFSTLEIQRTEQGDSAMYLCASSLDSGTEAFFGQGTRLTVV.

The genes are TRBV28 and TRBJ2-5; a possible D gene is TRBD2 (6 bases). The J call is uncertain, as TRBJ2-7 better fits the DNA end. Germline CDR1 reads MDHEN; CDR2 reads SYDVKM. This CDR3 comprises 14 residues. CDR3 nucleotide sequence: TGTGCCAGCAGTTGGCGGGGTTCGGTCGACGAGCAGTACTTC. Amino acid sequence: CASSWRGSVDEQYF.

The rearrangement joins TRBV21-1 to TRBJ2-1; the D call TRBD1 from the table was never checked on the DNA. TRBV21-1 is an annotated pseudogene. The CDR3 sequence is 20 residues long. This CDR3 reads CASSPRPLPEQGCLYNEQFF. CDR3 nucleotides: TGTGCCAGCAGCCCAAGACCCCTCCCAGAGCAGGGGTGCCTCTACAATGAGCAGTTCTTC.

The chain has TRBV5-1 and TRBJ1-2; D gene unclear. Germline V gives CDR1 SGHRS, CDR2 YFSETQ. Deletions cut 4 bases from V and 3 bases from J, with 7 bases between. The CDR3 runs 12 residues. The DNA of the CDR3 is TGCGCCAGCAGCCCGAAGGACTATGGCTACACCTTC. This codes for CASSPKDYGYTF.

The rearrangement uses TRBV5-1 and TRBJ2-7; 14 bases line up with TRBD2. V lost 3 bases to trimming and J lost 6 bases; unmatched junction nucleotides: 2. This CDR3 comprises 14 residues. Germline loops: CDR1 SGHRS, CDR2 YFSETQ. The CDR3 loop reads CASSSGLAGGEQYF. CDR3 DNA sequence: TGCGCCAGCAGCTCCGGACTAGCGGGAGGCGAGCAGTACTTC. The full variable domain, its missing parts supplied by reference TRBV5-1 and TRBJ2-7, is KAGVTQTPRYLIKTRGQQVTLSCSPISGHRSVSWYQQTPGQGLQFLFEYFSETQRNKGNFPGRFSGRQFSNSRSEMNVSTLELGDSALYLCASSSGLAGGEQYFGPGTRLTVT.

The gene calls are TRBV5-1 and TRBJ2-3; D is possibly TRBD1 or TRBD2 (5 bases each). The germline CDR1 and CDR2 sequences are SGHRS and YFSETQ. V lost 0 bases to trimming and J lost 6 bases, with 11 bases between them. The CDR3 loop spans 14 amino acids. As DNA, the CDR3 is TGCGCCAGCAGCTTGGGACAGAGGGCCGATACGCAGTATTTT. Translating gives CASSLGQRADTQYF.

Concerning this clone: A read error may account for a junction end that differs from germline. The V and J genes are TRBV19 and TRBJ1-2, with 9 bases lining up with TRBD1. There are 16 residues in the CDR3. Per the germline V gene, CDR1 is LNHDA and CDR2 is SQIVND (reference sequence). CDR3 residues: CASSTEGDRAKYGYTF. As DNA, the CDR3 is TGTGCCAGTAGTACGGAAGGGGACAGGGCTAAATATGGCTACACCTTC.

The chain uses TRBV11-2 and TRBJ2-5; 12 nucleotides match TRBD1. The CDR3 totals 15 residues. Germline lookup yields CDR1 SGHAT and CDR2 FQNNGV. The junction had 6 bases not matched to a gene; V was cut back by 5 bases and J by 5 bases. The CDR3 nucleotides are TGTGCCAGCAGCCTCGGGACAGGGGGCTTTGAGACCCAGTACTTC. Translating gives CASSLGTGGFETQYF.

This clone showed up just a few times. The V and J genes are TRBV6-5 and TRBJ2-1, with TRBD2 identical over 9 bases. This CDR3 region has 11 residues. The germline V gene has CDR1 MNHEY and CDR2 SVGAGI. The junction had 7 bases not matched to a gene; V was cut back by 11 bases and J by 11 bases. Here the CDR3 DNA reads TGTGCCGCGGCTAGCGGGGACAAGCAGTTCTTC. It encodes CAAASGDKQFF.

CDR3 region: CASRRPSSGGAVSRNIQYF. CDR3 nucleotide sequence: TGTGCCAGCAGACGTCCCTCTAGCGGGGGGGCCGTTAGCAGAAACATTCAGTACTTC. The chain couples TRBV2 to TRBJ2-4, with 12 bases identical to TRBD2. In germline, CDR1 is SNHLY, CDR2 FYNNEI. V dropped 6 bases and J dropped 6; count of bases not matched to a gene: 18. The CDR3 spans 19 residues.

The J gene is TRBJ1-5, the V gene TRBV19; D is ambiguous. V shed 4 bases and J shed 7 bases, with 17 bases lying between them. Per germline, CDR1 LNHDA and CDR2 SQIVND (reference sequence). CDR3 size: 15 residues. The CDR3, as DNA: TGTGCCAGTAGTACCCCCGGGAGGGCAGGACAGCCCCAGCATTTT. Translation gives CASSTPGRAGQPQHF.

The chain couples TRBV18 to TRBJ1-6, with unresolved D. This CDR3 has 16 amino acids. The V end was cut by 3 bases, the J end by 1 base, with 10 bases between. Per the germline V gene, CDR1 is KGHSH and CDR2 is LQKENI. The CDR3 nucleotides read TGTGCCAGCTCACCCCAAGGACGGTCCTATAATTCACCCCTCCACTTT. Translated, it gives CASSPQGRSYNSPLHF.

This chain uses TRBV6-5 with TRBJ1-4; 10 positions agree with TRBD1. The CDR3 runs to 14 residues. Germline CDR1 and CDR2: MNHEY and SVGAGI. V was clipped by 5 bases and J by 7 bases; unmatched bases: 4. The CDR3, as DNA: TGTGCCAGCAGTCGGGACAGGGGTGGTGAAAAACTGTTTTTT. Its translation is CASSRDRGGEKLFF.